A selection of T cell receptor beta chains follows, all from one sample in a study of T cells in Graves' hyperthyroidism and ophthalmopathy. A single record per CDR3 protein comes from TCRdb applying MiXCR to the multiplex PCR reads. The data show over 650,000 distinct CDR3 sequences, less than 45% seen once. The sample comprised peripheral blood or thyroid tissue (not recorded which). The receptors come from an adult man with Graves' disease, either hyperthyroidism or ophthalmopathy (not recorded which). The CDR3 runs from the conserved cysteine through the conserved F or W. The D gene is left open where the match is weak. Part of the rows lack a size; the others show once, few, many or a class for expanded clones.

clone_size: once
d_call: .
j_call: TRBJ2-2
v_call: TRBV5-1
cdr3_aa: CASSWPTENTGELFF
cdr3_nt: TGCGCCAGCAGCTGGCCTACAGAGAACACCGGGGAGCTGTTTTTT

clone_size: few
d_call: .
j_call: TRBJ2-7
v_call: TRBV7-9
cdr3_aa: CASSYGAGSYEQYF
cdr3_nt: TGTGCCAGCAGTTACGGGGCGGGGTCCTACGAGCAGTACTTC

clone_size: .
d_call: .
j_call: TRBJ1-2
v_call: TRBV10-3
cdr3_aa: CAISFRPNYGYTF
cdr3_nt: TGTGCCATCAGTTTCCGGCCCAACTATGGCTACACCTTC

clone_size: many
d_call: TRBD2
j_call: TRBJ2-5
v_call: TRBV29-1
cdr3_aa: CSVEAGLEETQYF
cdr3_nt: TGCAGCGTTGAGGCGGGACTAGAAGAGACCCAGTACTTC

clone_size: .
d_call: .
j_call: TRBJ1-2
v_call: TRBV7-8
cdr3_aa: CAGSLRSDFAGYGYTF
cdr3_nt: TGTGCCGGCAGCTTGCGGTCTGACTTTGCCGGCTATGGCTACACCTTC

clone_size: .
d_call: .
j_call: TRBJ1-3
v_call: TRBV7-9
cdr3_aa: CASSLNVGNTIYF
cdr3_nt: TGTGCCAGCAGCTTAAACGTGGGAAACACCATATATTTT

clone_size: .
d_call: TRBD2
j_call: TRBJ2-7
v_call: TRBV7-2
cdr3_aa: CASSLGGLAGGEQYF
cdr3_nt: TGTGCCAGCAGCTTAGGAGGACTAGCGGGAGGTGAGCAGTACTTC

clone_size: many
d_call: .
j_call: TRBJ2-7
v_call: TRBV7-2
cdr3_aa: CASTREGGVSYEQYF
cdr3_nt: TGTGCCAGCACACGGGAAGGCGGGGTCTCCTACGAGCAGTACTTC

clone_size: .
d_call: TRBD1
j_call: TRBJ1-2
v_call: TRBV12-3/TRBV12-4
cdr3_aa: CASSLEEGAPRYGYTF
cdr3_nt: TGTGCCAGCAGTTTAGAGGAGGGGGCTCCACGGTATGGCTACACCTTC

clone_size: many
d_call: TRBD1
j_call: TRBJ2-7
v_call: TRBV11-1
cdr3_aa: CASSPGTGVEQYF
cdr3_nt: TGTGCCAGCAGCCCCGGGACAGGGGTTGAGCAGTACTTC

clone_size: few
d_call: .
j_call: TRBJ2-7
v_call: TRBV7-2
cdr3_aa: CASNFGRLTYEQYF
cdr3_nt: TGTGCCAGCAACTTCGGTCGACTAACGTACGAGCAGTACTTC

clone_size: many
d_call: TRBD1
j_call: TRBJ1-2
v_call: TRBV2
cdr3_aa: CASSGTGGIYGYTF
cdr3_nt: TGTGCCAGCAGCGGGACAGGGGGCATCTATGGCTACACCTTC

clone_size: once
d_call: TRBD1
j_call: TRBJ1-2
v_call: TRBV10-3
cdr3_aa: CAISRDRGGYTF
cdr3_nt: TGTGCCATCAGTCGGGACAGGGGTGGCTACACCTTC

clone_size: few
d_call: .
j_call: TRBJ1-2
v_call: TRBV19
cdr3_aa: CASSIPRRGGYGYTF
cdr3_nt: TGTGCCAGTAGTATCCCCCGTAGGGGAGGCTATGGCTACACCTTC

clone_size: few
d_call: .
j_call: TRBJ1-5
v_call: TRBV12-3/TRBV12-4
cdr3_aa: CASSLAESAPAF
cdr3_nt: TGTGCCAGCAGTTTAGCTGAATCAGCCCCAGCATTT

clone_size: many
d_call: .
j_call: TRBJ2-6
v_call: TRBV7-2
cdr3_aa: CASSLRVSGANVLTF
cdr3_nt: TGTGCCAGCAGCCTGCGGGTCTCTGGGGCCAACGTCCTGACTTTC

clone_size: many
d_call: .
j_call: TRBJ1-4
v_call: TRBV11-2
cdr3_aa: CASSLASEKLFF
cdr3_nt: TGTGCCAGCAGCTTAGCATCCGAAAAACTGTTTTTT

clone_size: .
d_call: TRBD2
j_call: TRBJ2-7
v_call: TRBV6-1
cdr3_aa: CASSREADYEQYF
cdr3_nt: TGTGCCAGCAGTCGGGAGGCGGACTACGAGCAGTACTTC

clone_size: .
d_call: .
j_call: TRBJ1-6
v_call: TRBV4-1
cdr3_aa: CASSQEMKGSSYNSPLHF
cdr3_nt: TGCGCCAGCAGCCAAGAGATGAAGGGAAGCTCCTATAATTCACCCCTCCACTTT

clone_size: .
d_call: TRBD2
j_call: TRBJ2-7
v_call: TRBV5-1
cdr3_aa: CASSLAVSGLAWSEQYF
cdr3_nt: TGCGCCAGCAGCTTGGCTGTCTCGGGACTAGCGTGGAGCGAGCAGTACTTC

clone_size: .
d_call: .
j_call: TRBJ2-7
v_call: TRBV7-9
cdr3_aa: CASSQDSTGAYEQYF
cdr3_nt: TGCGCCAGCAGCCAAGATTCCACGGGGGCGTACGAGCAGTACTTC

clone_size: few
d_call: .
j_call: TRBJ2-7
v_call: TRBV7-9
cdr3_aa: CASSLIGRDTHEQYF
cdr3_nt: TGTGCCAGCAGCTTAATTGGCAGGGATACCCACGAGCAGTACTTC

clone_size: .
d_call: .
j_call: TRBJ1-3
v_call: TRBV29-1
cdr3_aa: CSATTVTLVDGNTIYF
cdr3_nt: TGCAGCGCCACTACCGTTACCCTAGTAGATGGAAACACCATATATTTT

clone_size: many
d_call: .
j_call: TRBJ1-1
v_call: TRBV5-5
cdr3_aa: CASSFAKNTEAFF
cdr3_nt: TGTGCCAGCAGCTTCGCCAAGAACACTGAAGCTTTCTTT

clone_size: .
d_call: .
j_call: TRBJ1-5
v_call: TRBV19
cdr3_aa: CASSTSFPGAPTQPQHF
cdr3_nt: TGTGCCAGTAGTACATCGTTCCCAGGGGCGCCGACCCAGCCCCAGCATTTT